This T cell receptor (beta chain) was sequenced during a study of STAT5B mutations in CD4+ large granular lymphocyte leukemia. In the original analysis: The detection floor for productive clonotype frequency was 2.59 x 10-5. The table came from immunoSEQ multiplex PCR; TCRdb's copy has only in-frame clones and leaves some out. V and J calls and clone size are copied from that table; D and trimming were computed from the DNA. The table shows under 35,000 clones, with roughly 74% occurring only once. The CDR3 sequence is 14 residues long. The germline gives CDR1 MNHNS, CDR2 SASEGT. For this clone: Mismatch with germline at one junction end may stem from a read error.

The TCR comes from a human donor in good health. V gene TRBV6-1 combines with J gene TRBJ2-7, with 9 bases matching TRBD2. What was sequenced was CD4+ T cells from blood buffy coats. CDR3 region: CASTGLAISSEQYF. Here the CDR3 DNA reads TGTGCCAGCACCGGACTAGCGATCTCCTCCGAGCAGTACTTC.